This T cell receptor beta chain emerged from a study of cytomegalovirus exposure and HLA in healthy donors. Produced via immunoSEQ multiplex PCR; TCRdb's table is partial and in-frame only. The table shows under 250,000 clones, with 80% to 90% occurring only once. The CDR3 length is 13 residues. Germline V gene sequence: CDR1 MNHEY, CDR2 SMNVEV (reference sequence). Trimming cost V 6 bases and J 5 bases, with 13 bases left between them. The J gene is TRBJ1-1, the V gene TRBV27; possibly TRBD1 for D (5 bases). Source material: PBMCs. This TCR came from a woman between 18 and 30 years old in good health and CMV-seropositive. The CDR3 sequence is CASSPRGWTEAFF. The CDR3 region has the DNA TGTGCCAGCAGCCCACGGGGGTGGACTGAAGCTTTCTTT.